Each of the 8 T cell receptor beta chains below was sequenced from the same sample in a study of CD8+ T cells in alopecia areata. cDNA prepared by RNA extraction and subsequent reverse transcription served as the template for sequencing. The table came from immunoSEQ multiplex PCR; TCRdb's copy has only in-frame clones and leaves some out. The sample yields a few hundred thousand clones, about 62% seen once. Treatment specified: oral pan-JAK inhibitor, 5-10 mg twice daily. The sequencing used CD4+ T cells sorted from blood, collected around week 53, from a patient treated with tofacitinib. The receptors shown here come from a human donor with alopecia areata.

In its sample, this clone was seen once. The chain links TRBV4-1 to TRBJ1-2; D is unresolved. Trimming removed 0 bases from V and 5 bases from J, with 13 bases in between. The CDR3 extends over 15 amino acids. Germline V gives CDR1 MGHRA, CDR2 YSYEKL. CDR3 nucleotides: TGCGCCAGCAGCCAAGATAGAGACTATAGTTATGGCTACACCTTC. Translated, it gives CASSQDRDYSYGYTF.

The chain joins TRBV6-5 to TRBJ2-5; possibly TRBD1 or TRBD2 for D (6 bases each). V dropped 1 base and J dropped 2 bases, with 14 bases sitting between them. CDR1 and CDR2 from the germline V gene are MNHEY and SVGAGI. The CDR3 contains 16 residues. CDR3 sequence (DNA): TGTGCCAGCAGTTACTTTGGAGGGGGGTCTCAAGAGACCCAGTACTTC. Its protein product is CASSYFGGGSQETQYF.

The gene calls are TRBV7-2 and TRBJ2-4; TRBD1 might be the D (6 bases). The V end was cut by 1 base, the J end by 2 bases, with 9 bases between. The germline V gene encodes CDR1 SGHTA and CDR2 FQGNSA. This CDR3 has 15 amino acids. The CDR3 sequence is CASSLVGASKNIQYF. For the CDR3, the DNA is TGTGCCAGCAGCTTAGTGGGGGCCTCCAAAAACATTCAGTACTTC. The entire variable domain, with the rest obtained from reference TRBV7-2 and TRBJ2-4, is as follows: GAGVSQSPSNKVTEKGKDVELRCDPISGHTALYWYRQSLGQGLEFLIYFQGNSAPDKSGLPSDRFSAERTGGSVSTLTIQRTQQEDSAVYLCASSLVGASKNIQYFGAGTRLSVL.

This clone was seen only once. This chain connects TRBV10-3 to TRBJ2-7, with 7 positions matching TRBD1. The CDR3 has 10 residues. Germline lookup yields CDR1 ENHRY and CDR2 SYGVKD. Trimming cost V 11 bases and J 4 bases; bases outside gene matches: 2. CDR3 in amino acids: CAVGQYEQYF. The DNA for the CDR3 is TGTGCCGTGGGACAGTACGAGCAGTACTTC.

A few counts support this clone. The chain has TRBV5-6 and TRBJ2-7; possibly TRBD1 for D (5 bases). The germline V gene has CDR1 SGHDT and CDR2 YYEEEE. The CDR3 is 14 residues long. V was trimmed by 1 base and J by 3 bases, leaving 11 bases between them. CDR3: CASSLSGQGYEQYF. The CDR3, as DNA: TGTGCCAGCAGCTTGTCTGGGCAGGGCTACGAGCAGTACTTC.

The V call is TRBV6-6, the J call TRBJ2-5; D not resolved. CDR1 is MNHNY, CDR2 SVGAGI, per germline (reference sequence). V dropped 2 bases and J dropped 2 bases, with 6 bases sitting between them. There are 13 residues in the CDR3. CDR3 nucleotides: TGTGCCAGCAGTTACCGCAAACAAGAGACCCAGTACTTC. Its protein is CASSYRKQETQYF.

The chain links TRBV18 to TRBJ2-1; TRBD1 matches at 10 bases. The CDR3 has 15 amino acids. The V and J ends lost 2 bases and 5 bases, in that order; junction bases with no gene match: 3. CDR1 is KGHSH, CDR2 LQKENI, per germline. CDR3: CASSPGDRGNNEQFF. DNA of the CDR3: TGTGCCAGCTCACCAGGGGACAGGGGTAACAATGAGCAGTTCTTC.

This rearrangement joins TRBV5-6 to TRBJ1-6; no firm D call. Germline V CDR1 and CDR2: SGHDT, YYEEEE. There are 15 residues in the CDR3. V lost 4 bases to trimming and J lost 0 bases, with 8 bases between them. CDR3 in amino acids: CASSKIDSYNSPLHF. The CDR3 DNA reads TGTGCCAGCAGCAAAATCGACTCCTATAATTCACCCCTCCACTTT.